This T cell receptor (beta chain) was captured by sequencing in a study of a mutant IDH1 vaccine in newly diagnosed glioma. Study findings and constraints: Among all patients, vaccine-induced immune responses occurred in around 94%. Pseudoprogression apparently tracked independently of changes in top peripheral T cell clonotypes.

Clones were read by immunoSEQ multiplex PCR, and TCRdb kept only the in-frame ones, dropping some. The sample has some 120,000 clones; 80% are singletons. As for time point: week 11, during vaccination. It was 300 ug of mutant IDH1 20-mer peptide that made up each vaccine dose, given with topical imiquimod. CDR1 and CDR2 from the germline V gene are LGHNA and YSLEER. Trimming removed 1 base from V and 0 bases from J, with 7 bases in between. CDR3 length: 16 amino acids. For this clone: The target antigen is unknown.

The J gene is TRBJ1-6, the V gene TRBV4-3; D gene unclear. The material sequenced was PBMCs, taken from a glioma patient whose treatment included an IDH1 peptide vaccine. The receptor was derived from a man in his forties with glioma. The CDR3 reads CASSQGGSSYNSPLHF. The CDR3 bases are TGCGCCAGCAGCCAAGGTGGGAGCTCCTATAATTCACCCCTCCACTTT.